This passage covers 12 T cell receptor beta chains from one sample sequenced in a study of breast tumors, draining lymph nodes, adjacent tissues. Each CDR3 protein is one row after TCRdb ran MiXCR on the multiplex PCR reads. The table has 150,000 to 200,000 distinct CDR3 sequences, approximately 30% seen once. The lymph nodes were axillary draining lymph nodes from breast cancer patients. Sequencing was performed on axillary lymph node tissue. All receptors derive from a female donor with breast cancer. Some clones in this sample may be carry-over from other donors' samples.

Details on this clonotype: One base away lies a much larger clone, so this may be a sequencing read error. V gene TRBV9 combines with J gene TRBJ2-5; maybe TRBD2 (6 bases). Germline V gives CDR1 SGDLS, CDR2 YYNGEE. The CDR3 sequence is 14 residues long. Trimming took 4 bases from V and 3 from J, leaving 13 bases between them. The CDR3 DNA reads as TGTGCCAGCAGCCTTGGGACTCTTAAAGAGACCCAGTACTTC. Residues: CASSLGTLKETQYF.

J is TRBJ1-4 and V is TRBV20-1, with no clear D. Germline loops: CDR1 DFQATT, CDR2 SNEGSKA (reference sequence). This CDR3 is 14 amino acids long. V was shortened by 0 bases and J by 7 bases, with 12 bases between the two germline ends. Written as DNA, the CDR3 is TGCAGTGCTAGAGATCGGCTAGCGGGTGAAAAACTGTTTTTT. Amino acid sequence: CSARDRLAGEKLFF.

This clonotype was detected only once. The CDR3 reads CASSLSMFRRMNTEAFF. In nucleotides, the CDR3 is TGTGCCAGCAGTTTATCGATGTTCCGTCGCATGAACACTGAAGCTTTCTTT. The V call is TRBV27, the J call TRBJ1-1; D remains ambiguous. The V and J ends lost 0 bases and 0 bases respectively, with 14 bases between them. Germline assignment: CDR1 MNHEY and CDR2 SMNVEV (reference sequence). The CDR3 loop spans 17 amino acids.

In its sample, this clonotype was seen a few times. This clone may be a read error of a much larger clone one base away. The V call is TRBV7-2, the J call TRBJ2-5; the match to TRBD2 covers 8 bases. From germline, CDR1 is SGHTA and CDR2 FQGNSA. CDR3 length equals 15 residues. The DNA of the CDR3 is TGTGCCAGCAGCTTAGACGGGAGGGCCGCAGAGACCCAGCACTTC. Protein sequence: CASSLDGRAAETQHF. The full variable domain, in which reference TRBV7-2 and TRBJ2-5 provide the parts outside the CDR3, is GAGVSQSPSNKVTEKGKDVELRCDPISGHTALYWYRQSLGQGLEFLIYFQGNSAPDKSGLPSDRFSAERTGGSVSTLTIQRTQQEDSAVYLCASSLDGRAAETQHFGPGTRLLVL.

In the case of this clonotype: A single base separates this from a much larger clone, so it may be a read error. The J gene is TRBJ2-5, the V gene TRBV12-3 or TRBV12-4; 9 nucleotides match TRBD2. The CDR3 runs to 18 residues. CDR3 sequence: CVSSLGAGGPFRIETQYF. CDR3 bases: TGTGTCAGCAGTTTAGGAGCGGGGGGCCCCTTTCGTATAGAGACCCAGTACTTC.

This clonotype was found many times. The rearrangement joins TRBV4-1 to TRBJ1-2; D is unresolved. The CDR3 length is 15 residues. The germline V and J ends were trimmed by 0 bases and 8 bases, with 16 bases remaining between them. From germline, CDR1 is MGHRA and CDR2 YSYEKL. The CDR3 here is CASSQDEQALWGYTF. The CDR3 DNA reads TGCGCCAGCAGCCAAGATGAGCAGGCCCTCTGGGGCTACACCTTC.

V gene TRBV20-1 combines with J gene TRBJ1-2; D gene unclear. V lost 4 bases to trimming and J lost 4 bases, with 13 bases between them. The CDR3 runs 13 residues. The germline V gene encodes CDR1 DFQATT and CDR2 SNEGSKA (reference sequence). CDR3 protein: CSAKGRSRYGYTF. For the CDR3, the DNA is TGCAGTGCTAAGGGCCGGAGCCGCTATGGCTACACCTTC.

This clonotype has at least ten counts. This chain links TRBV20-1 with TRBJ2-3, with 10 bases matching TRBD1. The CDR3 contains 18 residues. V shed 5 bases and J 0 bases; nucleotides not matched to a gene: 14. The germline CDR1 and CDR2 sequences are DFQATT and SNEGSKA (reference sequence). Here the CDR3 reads CSAFSSRDRGGSTDTQYF. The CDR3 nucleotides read TGCAGTGCTTTCTCCAGCCGGGACAGGGGAGGGAGCACAGATACGCAGTATTTT.

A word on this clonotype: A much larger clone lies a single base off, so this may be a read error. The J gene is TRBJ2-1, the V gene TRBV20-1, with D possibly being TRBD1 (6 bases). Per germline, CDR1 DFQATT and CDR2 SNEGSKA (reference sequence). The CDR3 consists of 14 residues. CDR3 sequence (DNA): TGCAGTGCGAATACAGGGAGTTTTGGCAATGAGCAGCTCTTC. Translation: CSANTGSFGNEQLF.

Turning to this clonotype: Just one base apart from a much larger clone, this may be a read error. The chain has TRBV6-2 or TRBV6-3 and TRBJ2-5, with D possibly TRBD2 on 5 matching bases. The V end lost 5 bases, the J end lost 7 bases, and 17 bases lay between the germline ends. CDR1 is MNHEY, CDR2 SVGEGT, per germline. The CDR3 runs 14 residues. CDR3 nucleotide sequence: TGTGCCAGCAGTCTCCGTTCTAGCTGGGGGACCCAGTACTTC. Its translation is CASSLRSSWGTQYF.

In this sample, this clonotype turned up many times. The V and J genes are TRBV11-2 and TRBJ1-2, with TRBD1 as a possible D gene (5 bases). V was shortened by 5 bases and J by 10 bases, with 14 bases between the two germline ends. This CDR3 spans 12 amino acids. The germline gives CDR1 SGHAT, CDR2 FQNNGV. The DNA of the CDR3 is TGTGCCAGCAGCGCCCAACAGGTGGTCTACACCTTC. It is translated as CASSAQQVVYTF.

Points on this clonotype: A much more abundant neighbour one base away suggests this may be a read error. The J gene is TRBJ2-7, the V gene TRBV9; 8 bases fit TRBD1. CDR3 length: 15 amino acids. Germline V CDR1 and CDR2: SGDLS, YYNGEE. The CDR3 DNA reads TGTGCCAGCAGCCCCCATGCCGGGACAGGCTACGAGCCGTACTTC. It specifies CASSPHAGTGYEPYF.